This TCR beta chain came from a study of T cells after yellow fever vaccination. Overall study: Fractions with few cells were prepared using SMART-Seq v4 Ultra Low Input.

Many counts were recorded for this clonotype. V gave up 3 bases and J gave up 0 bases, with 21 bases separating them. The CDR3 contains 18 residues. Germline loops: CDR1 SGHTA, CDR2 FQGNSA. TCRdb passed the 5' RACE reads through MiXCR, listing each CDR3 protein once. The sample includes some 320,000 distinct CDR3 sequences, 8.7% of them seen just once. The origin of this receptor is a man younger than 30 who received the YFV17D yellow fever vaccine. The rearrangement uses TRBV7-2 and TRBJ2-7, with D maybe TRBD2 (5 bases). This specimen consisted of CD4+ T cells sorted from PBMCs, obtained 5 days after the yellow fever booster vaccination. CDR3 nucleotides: TGTGCCAGCAGCTTCCACCTTACTGGACTGTTGAGCTCCTACGAGCAGTACTTC. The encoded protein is CASSFHLTGLLSSYEQYF.